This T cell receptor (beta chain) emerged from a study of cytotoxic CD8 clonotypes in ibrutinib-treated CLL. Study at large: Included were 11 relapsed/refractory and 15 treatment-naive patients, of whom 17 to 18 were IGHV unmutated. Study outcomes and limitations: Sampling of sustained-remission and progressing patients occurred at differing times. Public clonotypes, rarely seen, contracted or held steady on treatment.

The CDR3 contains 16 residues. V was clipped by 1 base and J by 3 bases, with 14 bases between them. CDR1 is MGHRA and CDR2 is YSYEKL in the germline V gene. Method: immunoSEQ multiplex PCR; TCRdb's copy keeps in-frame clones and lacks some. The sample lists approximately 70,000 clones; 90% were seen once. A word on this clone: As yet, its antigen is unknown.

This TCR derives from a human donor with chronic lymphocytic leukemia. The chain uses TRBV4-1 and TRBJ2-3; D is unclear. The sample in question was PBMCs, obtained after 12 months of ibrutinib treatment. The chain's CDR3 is CASSQVALVFTDTQYF. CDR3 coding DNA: TGCGCCAGCAGCCAAGTCGCCCTAGTCTTTACAGATACGCAGTATTTT.